This TCR beta chain was sequenced in a study of regulatory T cells in long-lasting Graves disease. Study results and caveats: Accuracy may have been reduced by the small sample size. Persistent disease was associated with favored TRBV28 usage and with favored use of TRBJ1-2 and TRBJ2-5.

V lost 2 bases, J lost 0 bases, and 13 bases lay in between. The length of the CDR3 is 17 residues. The V gene's germline CDR1 is SGHAT and CDR2 FQNNGV. This sample's time point: persistent/refractory GD, antithyroid drugs over 5 years with positive TRAb. Following extraction of RNA from PBMCs, that RNA was used to make the TCR library. This clonotype showed up many times. No antigen is known for it. Library construction for TCR beta used iRepertoire HTBI primers and Arm-PCR of CDR3 regions. In the original processing: Some 60 TRBV and some 15 TRBJ segments were identified across samples. TCRdb reprocessed the multiplex PCR reads via MiXCR and lists one record per CDR3 protein. It is TCRdb's table, rather than the study itself, that gives the V and J calls and clone size. The data show around 400,000 distinct CDR3 sequences, about 25% seen once.

The receptor comes from a female donor with Graves disease. The chain has TRBV11-2 and TRBJ2-2; D is undetermined. This specimen consisted of peripheral blood mononuclear cells (PBMCs), obtained when the disease was refractory, from a patient treated with antithyroid drugs. CDR3 sequence: CASSLRGVRSNTGELFF. The CDR3 bases are TGTGCCAGCAGCTTACGAGGAGTCAGGTCGAACACCGGGGAGCTGTTTTTT.